These 31 T cell receptor beta chains share one sample of origin, sequenced in a study of breast tumors, draining lymph nodes, adjacent tissues. TCRdb called the multiplex PCR reads again in MiXCR, with one record for every CDR3 protein. The sample has 12,000 or so distinct CDR3 sequences, approximately 55% seen once. The sequenced sample consisted of breast tumor tissue. The receptors derive from a female donor with breast cancer. Some clones in this sample may be carry-over from other donors' samples.

The table lists this clonotype with many counts. The chain has TRBV18 and TRBJ2-3; D remains ambiguous. Germline V gene sequence: CDR1 KGHSH, CDR2 LQKENI. CDR3 length equals 12 residues. V was trimmed by 2 bases and J by 0 bases, leaving 0 bases between them. The CDR3 DNA follows: TGTGCCAGCTCACCAAGCACAGATACGCAGTATTTT. Translated, it gives CASSPSTDTQYF.

V and J are TRBV7-9 and TRBJ2-7; TRBD2 aligns across 7 bases. Looked up from germline, CDR1 is SEHNR and CDR2 is FQNEAQ (reference sequence). This CDR3 has 16 residues. The V segment lost 4 bases and the J segment 4 bases; nucleotides outside the gene matches: 13. This CDR3 is CASSSKTGEGLYEQYF. For the CDR3, the DNA is TGTGCCAGCAGCTCAAAGACGGGGGAGGGCCTGTACGAGCAGTACTTC.

V usage is TRBV4-1 and J usage is TRBJ1-2; D gene unclear. Deletions cut 7 bases from V and 0 bases from J, with 6 bases between. This CDR3 comprises 12 residues. From germline, CDR1 is MGHRA and CDR2 YSYEKL. CDR3 nucleotides: TGCGCCAGCAAGGTAGCTAACTATGGCTACACCTTC. Protein product: CASKVANYGYTF.

The chain has TRBV20-1 and TRBJ1-5; D call uncertain. There are 16 residues in the CDR3. Trimming cost V 5 bases and J 3 bases, with 20 bases left between them. Germline V gives CDR1 DFQATT, CDR2 SNEGSKA (reference sequence). Written as DNA, the CDR3 is TGCAGTGCTGTCCCTGGAGCGGGAGGTGACAATCAGCCCCAGCATTTT. Amino acids: CSAVPGAGGDNQPQHF.

The chain couples TRBV2 to TRBJ1-5, with a tentative D call TRBD1 (5 bases). Looked up from germline, CDR1 is SNHLY and CDR2 is FYNNEI. The CDR3 is 14 amino acids. The V and J ends lost 5 bases and 4 bases respectively, with 12 bases between them. CDR3 residues: CASSLLKGNQPQHF. CDR3 nucleotide sequence: TGTGCCAGCAGTTTATTAAAGGGGAATCAGCCCCAGCATTTT.

Comments on this clonotype: Sequence at one end of the junction differs from germline and may be a read error. V usage is TRBV9 and J usage is TRBJ1-2, with D possibly being TRBD1 (5 bases). Germline CDR1 SGDLS, CDR2 YYNGEE. This CDR3 comprises 12 residues. The CDR3 reads CAGSEGDDGYTF. As DNA, the CDR3 is TGTGCCGGCAGCGAAGGGGACGATGGCTACACCTTC.

This chain connects TRBV20-1 to TRBJ2-5; 12 nucleotides line up with TRBD1. Germline lookup yields CDR1 DFQATT and CDR2 SNEGSKA (reference sequence). Trimming cost V 6 bases and J 2 bases; bases outside gene matches: 7. The CDR3 loop spans 15 amino acids. The CDR3 DNA is TGCAGTGCGGCCCGGGACAGGGGGCGTCAAGAGACCCAGTACTTC. The encoded protein is CSAARDRGRQETQYF.

In this sample, this clonotype turned up many times. The chain recombines TRBV3-1 with TRBJ2-3; weak D call: TRBD2 (5 bases). The CDR3 is 13 amino acids. Per the germline V gene, CDR1 is LGHDT and CDR2 is YNNKEL (reference sequence). Trimming took off 6 bases at V and 2 bases at J, with 9 bases between the two ends. Here the CDR3 reads CASRRTFTDTQYF. In nucleotides, the CDR3 is TGTGCCAGCAGACGGACTTTCACAGATACGCAGTATTTT.

The rearrangement uses TRBV6-5 and TRBJ2-3; D is ambiguous. Trimming left V 2 bases short and J 1 base short, with 4 bases between. CDR1 MNHEY and CDR2 SVGAGI come from the germline V gene. The CDR3 totals 13 residues. Here the CDR3 DNA reads TGTGCCAGCAGTTACGGAGGCACAGATACGCAGTATTTT. Its protein product is CASSYGGTDTQYF.

The rearrangement links TRBV2 to TRBJ2-1; 9 bases line up with TRBD2. Per germline, CDR1 SNHLY and CDR2 FYNNEI. The CDR3 extends over 15 amino acids. The ends lost 9 bases at V and 7 bases at J; junction bases unmatched: 13. Here the CDR3 reads CASGGSGRYGNEQFF. CDR3 sequence (DNA): TGTGCCAGTGGGGGAAGCGGGAGGTATGGAAATGAGCAGTTCTTC.

This clonotype was counted a few times. The chain joins TRBV20-1 to TRBJ2-7; D gene uncertain. The CDR3 loop spans 12 amino acids. CDR1 DFQATT and CDR2 SNEGSKA come from the germline V gene (reference sequence). Trimming removed 5 bases at V and 3 bases at J, with 11 bases between. The chain's CDR3 is CSAAPGSYEQYF. Written as DNA, the CDR3 is TGCAGTGCTGCCCCGGGCAGCTACGAGCAGTACTTC.

The sample holds a few counts of this clonotype. The chain employs TRBV7-3 and TRBJ2-7; D is unclear. There are 14 residues in the CDR3. The V and J ends lost 1 base and 2 bases respectively, with 9 bases between them. CDR1 SGHTA and CDR2 FQGTGA come from the germline V gene. The chain's CDR3 is CASSLKGSAYEQYF. Written as DNA, the CDR3 is TGTGCCAGCAGCTTAAAAGGGTCAGCCTACGAGCAGTACTTC.

By sample fraction, this clonotype is medium-sized. The chain links TRBV14 to TRBJ2-7, with 9 bases that match TRBD1. CDR3 length equals 16 residues. The V segment lost 1 base and the J segment 3 bases; nucleotides outside the gene matches: 7. Germline CDR1 and CDR2: SGHDN and FVKESK. The CDR3 DNA reads TGTGCCAGCAGCCAAGGTCTGGGACAGGGCCTCTACGAGCAGTACTTC. It yields the protein CASSQGLGQGLYEQYF. The whole variable domain, filled in from reference TRBV14 and TRBJ2-7, reads EAGVTQFPSHSVIEKGQTVTLRCDPISGHDNLYWYRRVMGKEIKFLLHFVKESKQDESGMPNNRFLAERTGGTYSTLKVQPAELEDSGVYFCASSQGLGQGLYEQYFGPGTRLTVT.

Here the CDR3 reads CASSWTGSGELFF. The CDR3 region has the DNA TGTGCCAGCAGTTGGACAGGTTCCGGGGAGCTGTTTTTT. This chain links TRBV6-1 with TRBJ2-2, with 7 nucleotides matching TRBD1. The CDR3 has 13 residues. The trim removed 5 bases at V and 6 bases at J, leaving 3 bases unmatched. Germline V gives CDR1 MNHNS, CDR2 SASEGT.

The chain is built from TRBV5-1 and TRBJ2-7; D is perhaps TRBD1 or TRBD2 (5 bases each). V gave up 3 bases and J gave up 0 bases, with 10 bases separating them. The CDR3 sequence is 14 residues long. CDR1 SGHRS and CDR2 YFSETQ come from the germline V gene. The CDR3 DNA is TGCGCCAGCAGCTCGGCAGGGACCTCCTACGAGCAGTACTTC. As protein: CASSSAGTSYEQYF. Full variable domain (missing parts from reference TRBV5-1 and TRBJ2-7): KAGVTQTPRYLIKTRGQQVTLSCSPISGHRSVSWYQQTPGQGLQFLFEYFSETQRNKGNFPGRFSGRQFSNSRSEMNVSTLELGDSALYLCASSSAGTSYEQYFGPGTRLTVT.

As regards this clonotype: Compared with germline, one end of the junction differs, possibly owing to a read error. The chain joins TRBV20-1 to TRBJ2-7; D is possibly TRBD1 or TRBD2 (5 bases each). Germline CDR1 reads DFQATT; CDR2 reads SNEGSKA (reference sequence). This CDR3 is built from 14 residues. In nucleotides, the CDR3 is TGCAGTGCAGCCGCAGGGAGTGGCTCCTCCGAGCAGTACTTC. Translated, it gives CSAAAGSGSSEQYF.

This clonotype came up a few times. V and J are TRBV6-6 and TRBJ2-7; a possible D gene is TRBD1 (6 bases). The CDR3 has 12 amino acids. The germline V and J ends were trimmed by 4 bases and 6 bases, with 10 bases remaining between them. Germline CDR1 reads MNHNY; CDR2 reads SVGAGI (reference sequence). The CDR3 loop is CASSSRGPEQYF. The CDR3 bases are TGTGCCAGCAGTTCCAGGGGTCCCGAGCAGTACTTC.

This sequence joins TRBV30 and TRBJ2-2; TRBD2 agrees at 7 bases. Per germline, CDR1 GTSNPN and CDR2 SVGIG (reference sequence). V dropped 4 bases and J dropped 7; count of bases not matched to a gene: 6. CDR3 length equals 13 residues. The CDR3 loop reads CAWTLGGDGELFF. The CDR3 nucleotides read TGTGCCTGGACCTTGGGAGGGGACGGGGAGCTGTTTTTT. The entire variable domain, with the rest obtained from reference TRBV30 and TRBJ2-2, is as follows: SQTIHQWPATLVQPVGSPLSLECTVEGTSNPNLYWYRQAAGRGLQLLFYSVGIGQISSEVPQNLSASRPQDRQFILSSKKLLLSDSGFYLCAWTLGGDGELFFGEGSRLTVL.

This clonotype was seen at least ten times. The V call is TRBV6-5, the J call TRBJ2-6; D is uncertain. Germline V CDR1 and CDR2: MNHEY, SVGAGI. Trimming stripped 2 bases from V and 10 bases from J, with 15 bases between. The CDR3 covers 15 residues. The CDR3 protein is CASSYTPDRPNVLTF. CDR3 nucleotide sequence: TGTGCCAGCAGTTACACGCCGGACCGACCTAACGTCCTGACTTTC.

The rearrangement uses TRBV20-1 and TRBJ1-6, with a tentative D call TRBD1 (6 bases). The CDR3 contains 15 residues. Germline V gene data show CDR1 as DFQATT and CDR2 as SNEGSKA (reference sequence). V shed 6 bases and J shed 5 bases, with 17 bases lying between them. CDR3 sequence (DNA): TGCAGTGCCCCTGACAGGTTAAGCCATAATTCACCCCTCCACTTT. Amino acids: CSAPDRLSHNSPLHF.

The genes are TRBV7-2 and TRBJ2-3; TRBD2 agrees at 10 bases. Germline-derived CDR1 and CDR2 are SGHTA and FQGNSA. The CDR3 has 15 residues. The junction had 7 bases not matched to a gene; V was cut back by 5 bases and J by 5 bases. CDR3 loop: CASSPLAGVGDTQYF. The CDR3 DNA reads TGTGCCAGCAGCCCCCTAGCGGGGGTAGGAGATACGCAGTATTTT.

V usage is TRBV7-6 and J usage is TRBJ2-1; 13 bases line up with TRBD2. The V and J ends lost 5 bases and 9 bases, in that order; junction bases with no gene match: 16. Germline values: CDR1 SGHVS, CDR2 FNYEAQ. The CDR3 has 18 residues. CDR3 in amino acids: CASSPYPRTSGRGSEQFF. The CDR3 nucleotides are TGTGCCAGCAGCCCATACCCCCGTACTAGCGGGAGGGGCAGTGAGCAGTTCTTC.

The CDR3 region has the DNA TGTGCCAGCAGCTTAGCGCGCGACTATGGCTACACCTTC. This gives the protein CASSLARDYGYTF. This chain connects TRBV7-8 to TRBJ1-2; no reliable D call. CDR1 SGHVS and CDR2 FQNEAQ come from the germline V gene. CDR3 size: 13 residues. V lost 0 bases and J lost 3, with 5 bases in between.

The V gene is TRBV20-1, the J gene TRBJ2-5; unclear D gene. Germline loops: CDR1 DFQATT, CDR2 SNEGSKA (reference sequence). The CDR3 loop spans 12 amino acids. V was cut by 0 bases and J by 2 bases, with 4 bases left in between. CDR3 residues: CSARDRQETQYF. CDR3 DNA sequence: TGCAGTGCTAGAGACAGACAAGAGACCCAGTACTTC.

In its sample, this clonotype was seen once. The missing conserved phenylalanine or tryptophan at the end of this CDR3 makes a read error likely. The chain joins TRBV5-1 to TRBJ2-7, with D perhaps matching TRBD1 (5 bases). The CDR3 has 15 residues. V gave up 0 bases and J gave up 6 bases, with 16 bases separating them. CDR1 is SGHRS and CDR2 is YFSETQ in the germline V gene. CDR3 sequence (DNA): TGCGCCAGCAGCTTGGGTTGGGGCCAGCTTTCCGAGCAGTACCTC. As protein: CASSLGWGQLSEQYL.

The rearrangement joins TRBV2 to TRBJ1-2, with unresolved D. The CDR3 has 13 amino acids. V lost 5 bases and J 2 bases, leaving 9 bases between the germline ends. Germline V gives CDR1 SNHLY, CDR2 FYNNEI. The CDR3 DNA sequence: TGTGCCAGCAGTTACCAACCAAACTATGGCTACACCTTC. Translated: CASSYQPNYGYTF.

The V call is TRBV20-1, the J call TRBJ2-7; TRBD1 might be the D (5 bases). Trimming removed 6 bases at V and 1 base at J, with 10 bases between. This CDR3 region has 12 residues. From germline, CDR1 is DFQATT and CDR2 SNEGSKA (reference sequence). Written as DNA, the CDR3 is TGCAGTGCCAGTAGACAGTCCTACGAGCAGTACTTC. Its translation: CSASRQSYEQYF.

CDR3 DNA sequence: TGCAGTGCTAGAGACAGGGTTGAGCAGCCCCAGCATTTT. This translates into CSARDRVEQPQHF. The chain joins TRBV20-1 to TRBJ1-5; tentatively, D is TRBD1 (5 bases). In germline, CDR1 is DFQATT, CDR2 SNEGSKA (reference sequence). This CDR3 is 13 amino acids long. Trimming took 0 bases from V and 7 from J, leaving 10 bases between them.

This chain uses TRBV7-2 with TRBJ2-6; D call uncertain. Looked up from germline, CDR1 is SGHTA and CDR2 is FQGNSA. Between the trimmed V and J ends, which lost 9 bases and 0 bases, there was a span of 3 bases. The CDR3 is 12 residues long. CDR3 amino acids: CASNSGANVLTF. For the CDR3, the DNA is TGTGCCAGTAACTCTGGGGCCAACGTCCTGACTTTC.

The chain employs TRBV7-2 and TRBJ2-1, with D perhaps matching TRBD2 (6 bases). Germline values: CDR1 SGHTA, CDR2 FQGNSA. This CDR3 comprises 14 residues. V was clipped by 0 bases and J by 6 bases, with 9 bases between them. CDR3 sequence (DNA): TGTGCCAGCAGCTTAGCGGGCGGGGTCAATGAGCAGTTCTTC. Protein sequence: CASSLAGGVNEQFF.

This clonotype was counted at least ten times. This rearrangement joins TRBV4-1 to TRBJ2-5; D is possibly TRBD2 (6 bases). The germline gives CDR1 MGHRA, CDR2 YSYEKL. CDR3 length: 15 residues. The V gene lost 2 bases and the J gene lost 5 bases, with 15 bases spanning the gap. The CDR3 nucleotides read TGCGCCAGCAGCCAACAGGCTAGCGCGTGGGAGACCCAGTACTTC. Translated, it gives CASSQQASAWETQYF.